This TCR beta chain was captured in a study of T cell responses to AZD1222 COVID-19 vaccine. General study findings and limits: Regions 160-218 and 743-854 held dominance among vaccine-associated CD4 TCRs, which spanned spike.

Produced via immunoSEQ multiplex PCR; TCRdb's table is partial and in-frame only. There are 72,000 or so clones in the sample; roughly 85% occur only once, and approximately 20% lies in the top ten. Germline CDR1 and CDR2: MNHEY and SVGEGT. The CDR3 runs to 16 residues. With V trimmed by 2 bases and J by 7 bases, 10 bases remained unmatched. Notes on this clone: What it binds is unknown.

This sequence was found in an adult in good health. The chain couples TRBV6-2 or TRBV6-3 to TRBJ2-1; 8 bases are shared with TRBD2. Material: peripheral blood, obtained on day 0 of AZD1222 vaccination. Here the CDR3 DNA reads TGTGCCAGCAGTTACCCTACCGGGATAGCGGGAAATGAGCAGTTCTTC. This gives the protein CASSYPTGIAGNEQFF.